This TCR beta chain was retrieved from a study of shared clonotypes between healthy human individuals. Study results and limitations: Only a few donors were included, so the genetic and exposure-history diversity represented was limited.

For unsorted samples, genomic DNA was extracted from tens of millions of PBMCs. In this sample, this clone turned up once. No antigen is known for it. Sequenced by immunoSEQ multiplex PCR; TCRdb stores in-frame clones only, minus some. The sample carries some 470,000 clones, 75% to 85% recorded once. What was sequenced was PBMCs. The receptor was derived from a woman between 35 and 50 years old in good health. Some clones in this sample may be carry-over from other donors' samples.

CDR3 amino acids: CASSAGVVAGGRGYEQYF. The CDR3 nucleotides read TGTGCCAGCAGTGCCGGGGTGGTAGCGGGAGGGCGGGGCTACGAGCAGTACTTC. The chain carries TRBV6-1 and TRBJ2-7, with 11 bases matching TRBD2. The CDR3 length is 18 residues. The germline CDR1 and CDR2 sequences are MNHNS and SASEGT. V lost 4 bases, J lost 3 bases, and 14 bases stayed unmatched.